At least ten counts were recorded for the clone carrying this T cell receptor (beta chain). Its specificity is unknown. Trimming left V 1 base short and J 2 bases short, with 11 bases between. The germline CDR1 and CDR2 sequences are SGHVS and FQNEAQ. This CDR3 has 15 amino acids. This entry comes from a study of early T cells in non-severe SARS-CoV-2 infection. The overall study: Bulk RNA from unsorted whole blood was sequenced; chains were unpaired.

Study results and limitations: VDJdb matching skewed toward anti-spike CD8 responses, missing private and CD4 specificities.

In the library, individual cDNA molecules carried attached unique molecular identifiers. Each CDR3 protein gets one entry after TCRdb re-called the 5' RACE reads with MiXCR. The sample records fewer than 65,000 distinct CDR3 sequences, about 6% being singletons. Sequenced material: whole blood, taken at baseline. The TCR comes from an adult who was a healthcare worker with PCR-confirmed SARS-CoV-2 infection or an uninfected control (not recorded which). This rearrangement joins TRBV7-8 to TRBJ2-5; D call uncertain. CDR3 amino acids: CASSLDLTAQETQYF. CDR3 DNA: TGTGCCAGCAGCTTAGATTTAACAGCTCAAGAGACCCAGTACTTC. Complete variable domain (other parts from reference TRBV7-8 and TRBJ2-5): GAGVSQSPRYKVAKRGQDVALRCDPISGHVSLFWYQQALGQGPEFLTYFQNEAQLDKSGLPSDRFFAERPEGSVSTLKIQRTQQEDSAVYLCASSLDLTAQETQYFGPGTRLLVL.